The 29 T cell receptor beta chains presented below share a single source sample, sequenced in a study of patients and donors after allogeneic stem cell transplantation. Each CDR3 protein gets one entry after TCRdb re-called the RT-PCR reads with MiXCR. The table has roughly 960,000 distinct CDR3 sequences, roughly 18% seen once. Sequencing used blood, either unsorted or a sorted T cell fraction (not recorded which). The receptors here all came from a human donor who was either an allogeneic HSCT recipient or a stem cell or donor lymphocyte infusion donor (not recorded which). It is not recorded whose cells these are; they may come from a transplant donor.

The gene calls are TRBV6-2 or TRBV6-3 and TRBJ2-7; D is undetermined. V lost 6 bases and J lost 3, with 6 bases in between. This CDR3 is 11 amino acids long. Germline V lookup: CDR1 MNHEY, CDR2 SVGEGT. CDR3 bases: TGTGCCAGCAGGGCACTCTACGAGCAGTACTTC. Translation gives CASRALYEQYF.

The chain couples TRBV18 to TRBJ1-1; the D gene is possibly TRBD1 (6 bases). There are 15 residues in the CDR3. Germline V gene sequence: CDR1 KGHSH, CDR2 LQKENI. V lost 2 bases, J lost 1 base, and 11 bases lay in between. The DNA for the CDR3 is TGTGCCAGCTCACCAAAGGGGGGGGCGAACACTGAAGCTTTCTTT. Translation gives CASSPKGGANTEAFF.

The sample holds a few counts of this clonotype. This chain links TRBV6-5 with TRBJ2-2; no firm D call. V was shortened by 1 base and J by 6 bases, with 9 bases between the two germline ends. The CDR3 runs 14 residues. Germline CDR1 is MNHEY and CDR2 is SVGAGI. The CDR3 region has the DNA TGTGCCAGCAGTTACTACGGTTGGGCCGGGGAGCTGTTTTTT. Protein sequence: CASSYYGWAGELFF.

This clonotype was seen a few times. This chain links TRBV29-1 with TRBJ2-5, with 8 nucleotides matching TRBD1. After removal of 6 bases from V and 5 bases from J, the junction contained 11 bases not matched to a gene. In germline, CDR1 is SQVTM, CDR2 ANQGSEA. The CDR3 loop spans 14 amino acids. The CDR3 DNA reads TGCAGCGTCGTATGGGACAGGTATAGGGAGACCCAGTACTTC. Amino acids: CSVVWDRYRETQYF.

This clonotype was counted between two and nine times. The chain combines TRBV29-1 with TRBJ1-2, with TRBD1 matching over 7 bases. V trimming: 4 bases; J trimming: 3 bases; junction bases outside the gene matches: 8. The germline V gene has CDR1 SQVTM and CDR2 ANQGSEA. CDR3 size: 14 residues. The CDR3 loop reads CSVVGQASYYGYTF. The CDR3 DNA is TGCAGCGTTGTAGGACAGGCCTCTTACTATGGCTACACCTTC.

V gene TRBV12-3 or TRBV12-4 combines with J gene TRBJ1-2; D gene unclear. Trimming took off 5 bases at V and 0 bases at J, with 10 bases between the two ends. The CDR3 is made up of 14 amino acids. The CDR3 DNA sequence: TGTGCCAGCAGTCCAACAGTCCCTAACTATGGCTACACCTTC. Translated, it gives CASSPTVPNYGYTF.

This clonotype was picked up a small number of times. The chain couples TRBV20-1 to TRBJ2-7, with TRBD2 matching over 12 bases. CDR1 and CDR2 (germline): DFQATT, SNEGSKA (reference sequence). J was trimmed by 1 base and V by 7 bases; bases with no gene match: 2. The length of the CDR3 is 13 residues. The CDR3 loop reads CSVLAGGSYEQYF. The CDR3 DNA reads TGCAGTGTACTAGCGGGGGGTTCCTACGAGCAGTACTTC.

At least ten counts were recorded for this clonotype. The chain combines TRBV20-1 with TRBJ2-7; D call uncertain. Trimming cost V 4 bases and J 3 bases, with 10 bases left between them. The CDR3 is 12 residues long. Germline V lookup: CDR1 DFQATT, CDR2 SNEGSKA (reference sequence). The CDR3 DNA is TGCAGTGCTACCTCGTGGGGCTACGAGCAGTACTTC. Translation: CSATSWGYEQYF.

This clonotype was detected only once. This chain links TRBV9 with TRBJ1-2; D gene unclear. In germline, CDR1 is SGDLS, CDR2 YYNGEE. The CDR3 is 13 amino acids. Trimming shortened V by 0 bases and J by 4 bases, and 7 bases separated the two germline ends. Written as DNA, the CDR3 is TGTGCCAGCAGCGTAGGACCGAGCTATGGCTACACCTTC. It encodes CASSVGPSYGYTF.

This chain uses TRBV4-2 with TRBJ1-1; D not resolved. V gave up 1 base and J gave up 0 bases, with 9 bases separating them. Germline V lookup: CDR1 LGHNA, CDR2 YNFKEQ. The CDR3 has 15 residues. CDR3 bases: TGTGCCAGCAGCCAAGTAGACTCTATGAACACTGAAGCTTTCTTT. Protein sequence: CASSQVDSMNTEAFF.

The chain joins TRBV20-1 to TRBJ2-7; no definite D call. The CDR3 has 16 residues. Germline loops: CDR1 DFQATT, CDR2 SNEGSKA (reference sequence). V was pared by 4 bases and J by 3 bases, with 22 bases between. The CDR3, as DNA: TGCAGTGCTACCTCCCGGATCACGGGCAATGACTACGAGCAGTACTTC. Encoded protein: CSATSRITGNDYEQYF.

This clonotype was seen a handful of times. The V and J genes are TRBV14 and TRBJ1-2, with a weak D call TRBD1 (5 bases). Trimming stripped 0 bases from V and 8 bases from J, with 19 bases between. The germline V gene encodes CDR1 SGHDN and CDR2 FVKESK. The CDR3 sequence is 16 residues long. CDR3 coding DNA: TGTGCCAGCAGCCAAGATCGGCGCGGGGGTGCTGACGGCTACACCTTC. As protein: CASSQDRRGGADGYTF.

This chain uses TRBV10-3 with TRBJ2-7; TRBD1 matches 8 bases. Unmatched junction bases numbered 16, after V lost 7 bases and J lost 5 bases. The CDR3 runs to 16 residues. The germline V gene encodes CDR1 ENHRY and CDR2 SYGVKD. The DNA for the CDR3 is TGTGCCATCACCCTTGGGGACAGGAAGGATGGAAACGAGCAGTACTTC. Translated, it gives CAITLGDRKDGNEQYF.

The chain couples TRBV20-1 to TRBJ2-7; 7 nucleotides line up with TRBD1. CDR1 and CDR2 (germline): DFQATT, SNEGSKA (reference sequence). Trimming took 0 bases from V and 7 from J; bases not matched to a gene: 12. The CDR3 is 15 amino acids. CDR3 sequence: CSARDRAVTGSEQYF. DNA of the CDR3: TGCAGTGCTAGAGATCGAGCGGTGACAGGGAGTGAGCAGTACTTC.

This sequence joins TRBV11-3 and TRBJ1-1; no reliable D call. The V and J ends lost 5 bases and 2 bases respectively, with 18 bases between them. The CDR3 has 16 amino acids. Germline V lookup: CDR1 SGHNT, CDR2 YENEEA. The CDR3 nucleotides read TGTGCCAGCAGCCCCCGACCCCCAGGACTTAACACTGAAGCTTTCTTT. The encoded protein is CASSPRPPGLNTEAFF. Based on the CDR3 plus reference TRBV11-3 and TRBJ1-1, the full variable domain is EAGVVQSPRYKIIEKKQPVAFWCNPISGHNTLYWYLQNLGQGPELLIRYENEEAVDDSQLPKDRFSAERLKGVDSTLKIQPAELGDSAVYLCASSPRPPGLNTEAFFGQGTRLTVV.

V is TRBV7-9 and J is TRBJ2-1, with D tentatively TRBD2 (7 bases). The CDR3 covers 15 residues. V was clipped by 3 bases and J by 4 bases, with 13 bases between them. Germline CDR1 SEHNR, CDR2 FQNEAQ (reference sequence). CDR3 sequence: CASSFTGRGYNEQFF. DNA for the CDR3: TGTGCCAGCAGCTTCACAGGGAGGGGTTACAATGAGCAGTTCTTC.

The CDR3 DNA reads TGTGCCTGGAGTCGGGCTAGCGCGGATACGCAGTATTTT. This sequence encodes CAWSRASADTQYF. The chain employs TRBV30 and TRBJ2-3; TRBD2 is a possible D gene (6 bases). CDR3 length: 13 amino acids. Trimming cost V 2 bases and J 6 bases, with 12 bases left between them. The germline gives CDR1 GTSNPN, CDR2 SVGIG (reference sequence).

This rearrangement joins TRBV20-1 to TRBJ1-6; no clear D gene. This CDR3 spans 13 amino acids. The germline V and J ends were trimmed by 6 bases and 9 bases, with 15 bases remaining between them. CDR1 and CDR2 (germline): DFQATT, SNEGSKA (reference sequence). The CDR3 reads CSAYRNEGSPLHF. In DNA, the CDR3 is TGCAGTGCATACCGAAACGAGGGTTCACCCCTCCACTTT.

This clonotype has just a few counts. V gene TRBV29-1 combines with J gene TRBJ2-7; unclear D gene. The CDR3 is 15 residues long. Germline V gene data show CDR1 as SQVTM and CDR2 as ANQGSEA. V lost 2 bases and J 1 base, leaving 15 bases between the germline ends. The DNA of the CDR3 is TGCAGCGTTGAATTCGGTGACATAAATTCCTACGAGCAGTACTTC. It translates to CSVEFGDINSYEQYF.

CDR3 bases: TGTGCCAGCAGCTTAGGGAACCACTACGAGCAGTACTTC. Translation: CASSLGNHYEQYF. This chain uses TRBV13 with TRBJ2-7, with D unclear. CDR1 and CDR2 (germline): PRHDT, FYEKMQ (reference sequence). CDR3 length: 13 residues. The V end was cut by 0 bases, the J end by 3 bases, with 6 bases between.

The sample holds a few counts of this clonotype. This CDR3 is CATSRDLAGITDTQYF. The CDR3 DNA sequence: TGTGCCACCAGCAGAGATCTAGCGGGGATTACAGATACGCAGTATTTT. V and J are TRBV15 and TRBJ2-3, with 9 positions matching TRBD2. The CDR3 runs 16 residues. The trim removed 0 bases at V and 3 bases at J, leaving 4 bases unmatched. Germline V lookup: CDR1 LNHNV, CDR2 YYDKDF (reference sequence).

In this sample, this clonotype turned up a few times. The V gene is TRBV20-1, the J gene TRBJ1-4; 7 bases are a match to TRBD1. Germline V lookup: CDR1 DFQATT, CDR2 SNEGSKA (reference sequence). V shed 6 bases, J shed 3 bases, and the junction held 10 bases outside the gene matches. The CDR3 is made up of 15 amino acids. CDR3 amino acids: CSAPRTGRSNEKLFF. The CDR3 nucleotides read TGCAGTGCGCCCCGGACAGGACGTTCTAATGAAAAACTGTTTTTT.

V and J are TRBV29-1 and TRBJ2-5, with D perhaps TRBD1 (6 bases). The CDR3 is 12 residues long. CDR1 is SQVTM and CDR2 is ANQGSEA in the germline V gene. Between the trimmed V and J ends, which lost 7 bases and 5 bases, there was a span of 14 bases. The DNA for the CDR3 is TGCAGCGCCGGGACACCGGCGGAGACCCAGTACTTC. It is translated as CSAGTPAETQYF.

As to this clonotype: Compared with germline, one end of the junction differs, possibly owing to a read error. This chain connects TRBV12-3 or TRBV12-4 to TRBJ1-1; D gene unclear. The CDR3 totals 16 residues. For the CDR3, the DNA is TGTGCCAGCAGTTTACCCAGGACGGCCATGAACACTGAAGCTCTCTTT. Its translation: CASSLPRTAMNTEALF.

The gene calls are TRBV20-1 and TRBJ2-5; D gene unclear. Germline CDR1 DFQATT, CDR2 SNEGSKA (reference sequence). Trimming removed 3 bases at V and 2 bases at J, with 7 bases between. The CDR3 totals 12 residues. The CDR3 loop reads CSARTAQETQYF. Written as DNA, the CDR3 is TGCAGTGCTAGGACGGCTCAAGAGACCCAGTACTTC.

This clonotype turned up a few times. This chain joins TRBV6-1 and TRBJ1-2; 7 positions match TRBD1. Germline CDR1 MNHNS, CDR2 SASEGT. With 6 bases clipped from V and 6 bases from J, the junction kept 7 bases outside the gene matches. CDR3 length equals 13 residues. Written as DNA, the CDR3 is TGTGCCAGCAGCCAGGACAGGCTCGATGGCTACACCTTC. It translates to CASSQDRLDGYTF.

This clonotype was observed at least ten times. The J gene is TRBJ2-1, the V gene TRBV11-3; 10 bases align to TRBD2. The germline V gene encodes CDR1 SGHNT and CDR2 YENEEA. The CDR3 spans 15 residues. Trimming took 5 bases from V and 4 from J; bases not matched to a gene: 5. CDR3 nucleotides: TGTGCCAGCAGCCAAACTAGCGGGGAATACAATGAGCAGTTCTTC. This encodes CASSQTSGEYNEQFF.

There are many counts of this clonotype. J is TRBJ1-4 and V is TRBV11-1, with a tentative D call TRBD1 (6 bases). Per germline, CDR1 SGHAT and CDR2 FQDESV (reference sequence). This CDR3 comprises 15 residues. V lost 3 bases, J lost 6 bases, and 14 bases lay in between. CDR3 amino acids: CASSFQGTSDEKLFF. DNA of the CDR3: TGTGCCAGCAGCTTTCAGGGGACGAGCGATGAAAAACTGTTTTTT.

The V and J genes are TRBV2 and TRBJ2-7; D is ambiguous. In germline, CDR1 is SNHLY, CDR2 FYNNEI. V lost 0 bases and J 3 bases, leaving 9 bases between the germline ends. CDR3 size: 14 residues. For the CDR3, the DNA is TGTGCCAGCAGTGAAGCACCCCCTCTCTACGAGCAGTACTTC. Translated: CASSEAPPLYEQYF.